These 16 T cell receptor beta chains were all obtained from the same sample, sequenced in a study of blood T cell repertoires in COVID-19. Here immunoSEQ multiplex PCR was the method, and the copy in TCRdb shows in-frame clones only, minus some. Here the sample spans 150,000 or so clones, about 88% being singletons. The sequenced sample was peripheral blood. All receptors come from a man younger than 35 with acute or convalescent COVID-19.

The chain has TRBV6-2 or TRBV6-3 and TRBJ1-5, with 7 bases that match TRBD1. The CDR3 covers 14 residues. The germline CDR1 and CDR2 sequences are MNHEY and SVGEGT. With V trimmed by 2 bases and J by 9 bases, 7 bases remained unmatched. CDR3 nucleotide sequence: TGTGCCAGCAGTTACCCCTTGAAGGGGGCGCCCCAGCATTTT. It yields the protein CASSYPLKGAPQHF.

The chain employs TRBV6-1 and TRBJ1-2, with TRBD1 identical over 8 bases. CDR1 and CDR2 (germline): MNHNS, SASEGT. The CDR3 covers 15 residues. J lost 5 bases, V lost 3 bases, and 8 bases had no gene match. Written as DNA, the CDR3 is TGTGCCAGCAGTGACCTGGACAGGGAAAGGTATGGCTACACCTTC. It encodes CASSDLDRERYGYTF.

This sequence joins TRBV9 and TRBJ1-6, with TRBD1 matching over 10 bases. The CDR3 sequence is 14 residues long. J was trimmed by 8 bases and V by 2 bases; bases with no gene match: 1. In germline, CDR1 is SGDLS, CDR2 YYNGEE. CDR3 DNA sequence: TGTGCCAGCAGCGTTGGACAGGGGGATTCACCCCTCCACTTT. Its protein product is CASSVGQGDSPLHF.

This chain connects TRBV2 to TRBJ1-2, with D possibly matching TRBD1 (6 bases). Deletions cut 2 bases from V and 4 bases from J, with 11 bases between. The germline V gene has CDR1 SNHLY and CDR2 FYNNEI. The CDR3 sequence is 14 residues long. As DNA, the CDR3 is TGTGCCAGCAGTGAACACAGGGAGCCCTATGGCTACACCTTC. Its protein is CASSEHREPYGYTF.

The rearrangement uses TRBV4-1 and TRBJ1-5; the D gene is possibly TRBD1 (5 bases). Looked up from germline, CDR1 is MGHRA and CDR2 is YSYEKL. Trimming shortened V by 0 bases and J by 7 bases, and 13 bases separated the two germline ends. The CDR3 runs to 15 residues. CDR3 nucleotide sequence: TGCGCCAGCAGCCAAGATGGCTCCAGGGAACAGCCCCAGCATTTT. This sequence encodes CASSQDGSREQPQHF.

This chain joins TRBV19 and TRBJ2-3; D possibly corresponds to TRBD2 (7 bases). CDR3 length: 15 residues. The V end lost 6 bases, the J end lost 0 bases, and 13 bases lay between the germline ends. CDR1 LNHDA and CDR2 SQIVND come from the germline V gene (reference sequence). CDR3 residues: CASSPTGGSTDTQYF. In nucleotides, the CDR3 is TGTGCCAGTAGCCCCACGGGGGGCAGCACAGATACGCAGTATTTT.

This rearrangement joins TRBV6-4 to TRBJ2-1; weak D call: TRBD2 (7 bases). Trimming left V 6 bases short and J 5 bases short, with 29 bases between. The germline V gene has CDR1 MRHNA and CDR2 SNTAGT. The CDR3 length is 19 residues. CDR3: CASSPQVVAGGGFDNEQFF. The DNA for the CDR3 is TGTGCCAGCAGCCCCCAGGTGGTGGCTGGCGGGGGCTTCGACAATGAGCAGTTCTTC.

The gene calls are TRBV6-1 and TRBJ2-1; weak D call: TRBD1 (5 bases). Germline V gives CDR1 MNHNS, CDR2 SASEGT. The CDR3 consists of 13 residues. Trimming left V 2 bases short and J 9 bases short, with 11 bases between. Written as DNA, the CDR3 is TGTGCCAGCAGTGAACGCAGGGTTAGTGAGCAGTTCTTC. It translates to CASSERRVSEQFF.

This clone came up a few times. V gene TRBV4-2 combines with J gene TRBJ2-1, with 11 bases identical to TRBD1. Germline CDR1 is LGHNA and CDR2 is YNFKEQ. Trimming removed 3 bases from V and 8 bases from J; junction bases left unmatched: 18. This CDR3 spans 19 amino acids. CDR3 in DNA: TGTGCCAGCAGCCAGGCCGGGACAGGGGGGGATGGTTCCATGGATGAGCAGTTCTTC. Its translation: CASSQAGTGGDGSMDEQFF.

The chain carries TRBV28 and TRBJ2-3; TRBD2 matches 7 bases. Germline values: CDR1 MDHEN, CDR2 SYDVKM. V was clipped by 1 base and J by 8 bases; unmatched bases: 9. The CDR3 has 15 amino acids. The DNA for the CDR3 is TGTGCCAGCAGTTTATCGCTAGCGGCGCCATCTACGCAGTATTTT. Its protein is CASSLSLAAPSTQYF.

The chain employs TRBV6-5 and TRBJ1-1, with TRBD1 identical over 7 bases. This CDR3 region has 13 residues. CDR1 MNHEY and CDR2 SVGAGI come from the germline V gene. Trimming cost V 10 bases and J 3 bases; bases outside gene matches: 8. The CDR3 region is CATGRDSYTEAFF. The DNA for the CDR3 is TGTGCCACGGGAAGGGACAGTTACACTGAAGCTTTCTTT.

In nucleotides, the CDR3 is TGTGCCAGCAGCCCGATCGGGAACAATCAGCCCCAGCATTTT. It is translated as CASSPIGNNQPQHF. V and J are TRBV2 and TRBJ1-5; D not resolved. The CDR3 extends over 14 amino acids. Trimming shortened V by 6 bases and J by 3 bases, and 12 bases separated the two germline ends. CDR1 is SNHLY and CDR2 is FYNNEI in the germline V gene.

The genes are TRBV5-1 and TRBJ1-2; D remains unclear. Per germline, CDR1 SGHRS and CDR2 YFSETQ. The ends were cut back, 0 bases at V and 2 bases at J, with 11 bases in the middle. The CDR3 is 15 residues long. Here the CDR3 DNA reads TGCGCCAGCAGCTTGGGGGCGCAGCCCAACTATGGCTACACCTTC. This sequence encodes CASSLGAQPNYGYTF.

The chain employs TRBV20-1 and TRBJ2-7; D unclear. V was pared by 4 bases and J by 5 bases, with 9 bases between. Germline V gene sequence: CDR1 DFQATT, CDR2 SNEGSKA (reference sequence). CDR3 size: 11 residues. The CDR3 DNA reads TGCAGTGCTATGGCAGGCCACGAGCAGTACGTC. Residues: CSAMAGHEQYV.

The rearrangement joins TRBV13 to TRBJ2-3, with 12 bases that match TRBD1. V dropped 4 bases and J dropped 2; count of bases not matched to a gene: 7. This CDR3 comprises 17 residues. Germline CDR1 PRHDT, CDR2 FYEKMQ (reference sequence). The CDR3 DNA reads TGTGCCAGCAGCTCGATCCGGGACAGGGGGCTCACAGATACGCAGTATTTT. Protein sequence: CASSSIRDRGLTDTQYF.

The genes are TRBV7-3 and TRBJ2-5, with D uncertain. V dropped 1 base and J dropped 4 bases, with 4 bases sitting between them. From germline, CDR1 is SGHTA and CDR2 FQGTGA. The CDR3 totals 12 residues. The CDR3 sequence: CASSLRGETQYF. The DNA for the CDR3 is TGTGCCAGCAGCTTAAGAGGAGAGACCCAGTACTTC.